A selection of T cell receptor beta chains follows, all from one sample in a study of T cell repertoires in cytomegalovirus infection. These receptors lack a known antigen. TCRdb itself ran the reads through MiXCR, one entry per CDR3 protein. Here the sample spans more than 250,000 distinct CDR3 sequences, about 25% being singletons. The sample consisted of cultured PBMCs, taken from culture after CMV antigen stimulation. The receptors were gathered from a human donor in good health (CMV status not recorded). Some clones in this sample may be carry-over from other donors' samples. Both conserved end residues are part of each CDR3. D genes are given only for firm matches.

V gene	J gene	D gene	CDR3 protein
TRBV6-2/TRBV6-3	TRBJ1-6	TRBD1	CASCSPGQGNSPLHF
TRBV19	TRBJ2-1	TRBD2	CASSKTSGRAGGEQFF
TRBV20-1	TRBJ1-6	.	CSARESAGIPAGSPLHF
TRBV19	TRBJ1-4	.	CASSAGTATNEKLFF
TRBV7-2	TRBJ1-1	.	CATRGGAVLTEAFF
TRBV19	TRBJ1-5	TRBD1	CASSRGQDHNQPQHF
TRBV2	TRBJ2-1	TRBD2	CASSEAGGLAGADEQFF
TRBV20-1	TRBJ1-1	TRBD1	CSAQDRGNTEAFF
TRBV7-2	TRBJ2-1	TRBD2	CASSLRLAGNNEQFF
TRBV7-9	TRBJ2-5	TRBD2	CASSPRASGYQGETQYF
TRBV12-3/TRBV12-4	TRBJ1-1	.	CASILGSMNTEAFF
TRBV18	TRBJ2-6	.	CASSPGFLGANVLTF
TRBV7-3	TRBJ1-2	.	CASSLNGPADTRYTF
TRBV27	TRBJ2-1	TRBD2	CASSPTAGLAYNEQFF
TRBV4-1	TRBJ2-6	.	CASSQAGVTGANVLTF
TRBV29-1	TRBJ2-1	TRBD2	CSVESAAGGPPGF
TRBV7-8	TRBJ1-6	.	CASSPFGRWTARDSPLHF
TRBV6-1	TRBJ2-1	TRBD2	CASIDLADPSNEQFF
TRBV7-2	TRBJ2-5	.	CASSLFRQGSRETQYF
TRBV19	TRBJ1-4	.	CASSIARGGEKLFF
TRBV12-3/TRBV12-4	TRBJ2-7	.	CASSLSSNPREQYF
TRBV7-2	TRBJ2-3	.	CASSLESADTQYF
TRBV12-3/TRBV12-4	TRBJ2-5	.	CASSPQGREGETQYF
TRBV19	TRBJ1-1	.	CASSIVSPNTEAFF
TRBV7-2	TRBJ2-7	.	CASSAFLGTYEQYF
TRBV6-6	TRBJ2-5	.	CASKRETQYF
TRBV10-3	TRBJ2-2	.	CAISETLSAGELFF
TRBV10-3	TRBJ2-5	TRBD2	CAISGGSGTRETQYF
TRBV7-8	TRBJ2-5	.	CASSSWRGQETQYF
TRBV7-2	TRBJ2-3	.	CASSLWFSSSRRDTQYF
TRBV11-2	TRBJ2-1	TRBD2	CASSIGTSATVEQFF
TRBV7-9	TRBJ2-7	.	CASSLAGARGSYEQYF
TRBV19	TRBJ2-2	.	CASSTDDRKANTGELFF
TRBV7-9	TRBJ2-1	TRBD2	CASSPGLAGGPIHSYNEQFF
TRBV5-4	TRBJ2-5	.	CASSLALVSYTETQYF
TRBV19	TRBJ1-1	TRBD1	CASNRGMNTEAFF
TRBV12-3/TRBV12-4	TRBJ2-3	.	CASTAGPSTDTQYF
TRBV19	TRBJ1-1	TRBD1	CASSIDDRGQAFF
TRBV6-2/TRBV6-3	TRBJ2-2	.	CASSYSESTGELFF
TRBV7-9	TRBJ1-2	TRBD1	CASTGQGWGYTF
TRBV7-2	TRBJ2-3	.	CASSLFPDTQYF
TRBV7-8	TRBJ1-1	.	CASSELHRFTEAFF
TRBV7-2	TRBJ1-6	.	CASSFINSPLHF
TRBV11-2	TRBJ1-1	TRBD1	CASSARQGAVTEAFF
TRBV7-3	TRBJ2-1	.	CASSPGRGKGSDEQFF
TRBV6-2/TRBV6-3	TRBJ1-3	.	CASHSFSGNTIYF
TRBV6-2/TRBV6-3	TRBJ2-1	.	CASSYGGANNEQFF
TRBV10-3	TRBJ1-1	.	CATHGAGSEAFF
TRBV2	TRBJ1-2	.	CASTRGGVGYGYTF
TRBV11-2	TRBJ2-3	TRBD2	CASSQSSGRTDTQYF
TRBV6-5	TRBJ2-6	.	CASSYGGYGANVLTF